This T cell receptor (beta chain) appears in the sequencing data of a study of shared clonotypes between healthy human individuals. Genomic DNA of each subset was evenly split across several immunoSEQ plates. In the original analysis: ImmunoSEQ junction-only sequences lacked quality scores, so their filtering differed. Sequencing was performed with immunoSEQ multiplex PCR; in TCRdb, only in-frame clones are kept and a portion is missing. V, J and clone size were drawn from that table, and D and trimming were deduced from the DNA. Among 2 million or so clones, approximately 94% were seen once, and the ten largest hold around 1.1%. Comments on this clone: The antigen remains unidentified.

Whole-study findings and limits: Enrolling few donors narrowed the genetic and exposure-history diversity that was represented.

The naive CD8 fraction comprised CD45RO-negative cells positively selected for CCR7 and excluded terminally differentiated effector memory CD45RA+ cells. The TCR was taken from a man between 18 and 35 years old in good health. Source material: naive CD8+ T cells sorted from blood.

CDR3 sequence: CASSLGITSGNGEQFF. For the CDR3, the DNA is TGTGCCAGCAGCTTGGGGATTACTAGCGGGAACGGGGAGCAGTTCTTC. This chain uses TRBV7-6 with TRBJ2-1; 10 positions agree with TRBD2. Losses at the gene ends were 3 bases for V and 10 bases for J; bases not matched to a gene: 12. The CDR3 extends over 16 amino acids. Germline CDR1 and CDR2: SGHVS and FNYEAQ.